This T cell receptor beta chain was recovered during a study of blood T cells in healthy people across ages. Primers used in a second PCR of roughly 6 to 11 cycles were a sample-barcoded 5' primer and a J-beta primer mix. TCRdb fed the 5' RACE reads into MiXCR, producing one record per CDR3 protein. The table shows 800,000 to 1,000,000 distinct CDR3 sequences, with about 48% occurring only once. This CDR3 has 11 residues. Germline V gene data show CDR1 as DFQATT and CDR2 as SNEGSKA (reference sequence). The TCR was taken from a man between 25 and 39 years old in good health. The chain is built from TRBV20-1 and TRBJ2-5; D remains ambiguous. The last part of the DNA fits TRBJ2-7 better; the J call may be wrong. Sequencing was carried out using blood. CDR3 nucleotide sequence: TGCAGTGCTCCCCCGAAATACGAGCAGTACTTC. Its translation is CSAPPKYEQYF.